The T cell receptor (beta chain) described here comes from a study of T cells in Graves' hyperthyroidism and ophthalmopathy. About the research overall: Initial diagnosis, before any treatment, was when peripheral blood was collected. Whole-study results and caveats: Most thyroid clonotypes with frequency above 0.001 were detected in blood. For ophthalmopathy, model prediction preceded onset by a median about 6 months.

The J segment lost 6 bases and the V segment lost 7 bases, leaving 5 bases of the junction unmatched. The CDR3 has 13 amino acids. Germline assignment: CDR1 KGHDR and CDR2 SFDVKD. A word on this clonotype: Its antigen is undetermined.

Among the patients, aged 18 to 65, hyperthyroidism was newly diagnosed and had lasted under 2 months. Amplified TCR beta CDR3 regions came from RNA transcripts. First-round RT-PCR of the TCR CDR3 relied on the HTBI primer set. TCRdb recomputed calls from the multiplex PCR reads with MiXCR, one row per CDR3 protein. The profile shows some 300,000 distinct CDR3 sequences, about 14% of them singletons. The sequenced sample consisted of blood. This clonotype was sampled from a young woman with Graves' hyperthyroidism that later progressed to Graves' ophthalmopathy. The chain joins TRBV24-1 to TRBJ2-3, with 8 nucleotides matching TRBD1. CDR3 sequence (DNA): TGTGCCACCAGGGGGCACAGGGGGGATACGCAGTATTTT. Amino acids: CATRGHRGDTQYF.